The present T cell receptor (beta chain) was sequenced within a study of glioma-infiltrating T cells. Amplification of TCR alpha and beta CDR3 regions from RNA used iRepertoire nested multiplex PCR. MiXCR, run by TCRdb on the multiplex PCR reads, gives a single entry per CDR3 protein. This sample has roughly 350,000 distinct CDR3 sequences, with 35% to 45% found just once. The table lists this clonotype with a few counts. The receptor's source is a human donor with low-grade glioma or glioblastoma, undergoing nonglioma brain surgery, or in good health (not recorded which). The sample consisted of glioma tissue, nonneoplastic brain tissue, or PBMCs (not recorded which).

The CDR3 DNA follows: TGTGCCAGCACCCCCAGGGTGGTCCAGCCCCAGCATTTT. This codes for CASTPRVVQPQHF. The chain combines TRBV28 with TRBJ1-5, with D possibly being TRBD1 (5 bases). Trimming took off 7 bases at V and 7 bases at J, with 14 bases between the two ends. Germline V lookup: CDR1 MDHEN, CDR2 SYDVKM. The CDR3 is 13 amino acids.